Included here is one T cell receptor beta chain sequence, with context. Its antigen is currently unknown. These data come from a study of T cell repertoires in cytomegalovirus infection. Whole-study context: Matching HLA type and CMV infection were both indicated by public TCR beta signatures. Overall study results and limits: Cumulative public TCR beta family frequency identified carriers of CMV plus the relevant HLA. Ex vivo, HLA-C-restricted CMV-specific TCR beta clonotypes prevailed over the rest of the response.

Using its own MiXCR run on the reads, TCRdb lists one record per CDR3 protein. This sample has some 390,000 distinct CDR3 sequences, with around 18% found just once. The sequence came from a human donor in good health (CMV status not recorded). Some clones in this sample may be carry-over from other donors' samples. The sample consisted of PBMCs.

The CDR3 nucleotides are TGCAGTGCTAGAGATAGGACTAGCGGGGCCTACGAGCAGTACTTC. Protein: CSARDRTSGAYEQYF. The chain uses TRBV20-1 and TRBJ2-7, with TRBD2 identical over 12 bases. The CDR3 sequence is 15 residues long. The germline V gene encodes CDR1 DFQATT and CDR2 SNEGSKA (reference sequence). V trimming: 0 bases; J trimming: 2 bases; junction bases outside the gene matches: 2.